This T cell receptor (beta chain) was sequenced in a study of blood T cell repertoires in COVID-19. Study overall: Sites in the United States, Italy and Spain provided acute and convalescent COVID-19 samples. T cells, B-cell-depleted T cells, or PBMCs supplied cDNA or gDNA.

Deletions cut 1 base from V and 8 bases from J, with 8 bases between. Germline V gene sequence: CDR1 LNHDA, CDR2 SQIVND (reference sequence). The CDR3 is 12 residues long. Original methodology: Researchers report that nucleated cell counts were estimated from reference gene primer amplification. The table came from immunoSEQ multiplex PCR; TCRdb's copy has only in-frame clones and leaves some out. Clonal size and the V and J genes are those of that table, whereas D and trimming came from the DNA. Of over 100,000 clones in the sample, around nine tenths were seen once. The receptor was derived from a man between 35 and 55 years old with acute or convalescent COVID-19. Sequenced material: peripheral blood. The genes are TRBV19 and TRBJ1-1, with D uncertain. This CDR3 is CASSIGGLEAFF. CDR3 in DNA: TGTGCCAGTAGTATAGGAGGCCTGGAAGCTTTCTTT.